Following are 22 T cell receptor beta chains from one sample sequenced in a study of naive and memory T cell subsets. Study results and limitations: Possibly reflecting memory cells re-expressing CD45RA, a few larger clonotypes occurred in naive repertoires, especially CD8.

No antigen has been identified for these receptors. An equimolar mix of two oligonucleotides served as the beta constant-region primer for TRBC1 and TRBC2. Nested alpha and beta constant-region primers with the SP2 primer drove four PCR rounds on ligated cDNA. From the UMI-ligation and nested PCR reads, TCRdb called clonotypes with MiXCR, one entry per CDR3 protein. The sample contains about 140,000 distinct CDR3 sequences, 15% to 25% of which appear only once. The sequencing input was naive CD8+ T cells from blood. These TCRs come from a human donor in good health.

The chain couples TRBV28 to TRBJ2-7, with TRBD2 as a possible D gene (7 bases). The V end was cut by 6 bases, the J end by 2 bases, with 20 bases between. The CDR3 is 16 amino acids. From germline, CDR1 is MDHEN and CDR2 SYDVKM. The CDR3 DNA sequence: TGTGCCAGCAGCCTCAGGGGCGGACTAGGAACCTACGAGCAGTACTTC. Translating it yields CASSLRGGLGTYEQYF. Based on the CDR3 plus reference TRBV28 and TRBJ2-7, the full variable domain is DVKVTQSSRYLVKRTGEKVFLECVQDMDHENMFWYRQDPGLGLRLIYFSYDVKMKEKGDIPEGYSVSREKKERFSLILESASTNQTSMYLCASSLRGGLGTYEQYFGPGTRLTVT.

This clonotype was observed at least ten times. The chain carries TRBV6-5 and TRBJ2-1, with D possibly called TRBD1 or TRBD2 (5 bases each). CDR1 MNHEY and CDR2 SVGAGI come from the germline V gene. With 4 bases removed from V and 7 bases from J, the gap between germline ends came to 11 bases. This CDR3 is 13 amino acids long. CDR3 sequence reads: CASSLGRNNEQFF. DNA of the CDR3: TGTGCCAGCAGTTTGGGACGGAATAATGAGCAGTTCTTC.

This clonotype was seen only a few times. This chain uses TRBV27 with TRBJ2-5; D not certain. CDR1 is MNHEY and CDR2 is SMNVEV in the germline V gene (reference sequence). The CDR3 is 14 amino acids. V lost 5 bases and J lost 3, with 13 bases in between. The CDR3 bases are TGTGCCAGCAGTAGGGATACAGACGAAGAGACCCAGTACTTC. Translating it yields CASSRDTDEETQYF.

The chain links TRBV5-4 to TRBJ1-1; no clear D gene. Germline lookup yields CDR1 SGHNT and CDR2 YYREEE (reference sequence). This CDR3 region has 13 residues. V was pared by 9 bases and J by 1 base, with 13 bases between. CDR3 in DNA: TGTGCCACCTCTCTTGGGGAGAACACTGAAGCTTTCTTT. Encoded protein: CATSLGENTEAFF.

The chain recombines TRBV6-2 or TRBV6-3 with TRBJ1-5, with 7 nucleotides matching TRBD1. The germline CDR1 and CDR2 sequences are MNHEY and SVGEGT. The CDR3 is made up of 15 amino acids. Trimming removed 10 bases from V and 5 bases from J; junction bases left unmatched: 14. The CDR3 region is CATRDYRGGDQPQHF. The CDR3 DNA reads TGTGCCACTAGGGATTACAGGGGAGGGGATCAGCCCCAGCATTTT.

This clonotype was seen at least ten times. This chain uses TRBV28 with TRBJ1-5; D possibly corresponds to TRBD1 (5 bases). V dropped 6 bases and J dropped 2 bases, with 11 bases sitting between them. CDR3 length equals 14 residues. Germline lookup yields CDR1 MDHEN and CDR2 SYDVKM. CDR3 in DNA: TGTGCCAGCAGCCAGGGTTGGGGCAATCAGCCCCAGCATTTT. The encoded protein is CASSQGWGNQPQHF.

The DNA of the CDR3 is TGCAGCGTTGGAAGAGGGAGGGCCTACGAGCAGTACTTC. It yields the protein CSVGRGRAYEQYF. The chain uses TRBV29-1 and TRBJ2-7; 7 bases align to TRBD2. The CDR3 has 13 amino acids. J was trimmed by 2 bases and V by 4 bases; bases with no gene match: 5. CDR1 is SQVTM and CDR2 is ANQGSEA in the germline V gene.

This clonotype was found a few times. The rearrangement joins TRBV29-1 to TRBJ2-2; D might be TRBD2 (5 bases). The CDR3 sequence is 14 residues long. The V gene's germline CDR1 is SQVTM and CDR2 ANQGSEA. The ends were cut back, 4 bases at V and 0 bases at J, with 9 bases in the middle. CDR3 DNA: TGCAGCGTTGCTCTAGCACCGAACACCGGGGAGCTGTTTTTT. This codes for CSVALAPNTGELFF.

This clonotype has a handful of counts. The chain combines TRBV7-6 with TRBJ2-1; D possibly matches TRBD1 or TRBD2 (5 bases each). Trimming removed 3 bases from V and 6 bases from J, with 15 bases in between. The CDR3 has 15 amino acids. The V gene's germline CDR1 is SGHVS and CDR2 FNYEAQ. The CDR3 nucleotides read TGTGCCAGCAGCTTGGGACCGGCGGCTCGCAATGAGCAGTTCTTC. As protein: CASSLGPAARNEQFF.

A few counts support this clonotype. V gene TRBV6-1 combines with J gene TRBJ2-1; 12 positions agree with TRBD2. CDR3 length equals 16 residues. V dropped 1 base and J dropped 3; count of bases not matched to a gene: 1. The germline CDR1 and CDR2 sequences are MNHNS and SASEGT. CDR3 protein: CASSEGTSGNYNEQFF. The CDR3 DNA sequence: TGTGCCAGCAGTGAAGGGACTAGCGGGAACTACAATGAGCAGTTCTTC.

The gene calls are TRBV4-1 and TRBJ1-2; 7 bases are a match to TRBD1. The CDR3 runs 15 residues. Germline V CDR1 and CDR2: MGHRA, YSYEKL. V lost 6 bases and J lost 0; bases outside the gene matches: 7. For the CDR3, the DNA is TGCGCCAGCAGTAAAATACAGGGGCCTAACTATGGCTACACCTTC. It translates to CASSKIQGPNYGYTF.

This clonotype appeared a few times. Relative to the germline gene, one junction end is altered; a read error may explain this. The chain recombines TRBV13 with TRBJ1-5; perhaps TRBD1 as D (5 bases). CDR1 and CDR2 from the germline V gene are PRHDT and FYEKMQ (reference sequence). The CDR3 spans 15 residues. Here the CDR3 reads CASSLGQGQIQPQHF. In nucleotides, the CDR3 is TGTGCCAGCAGCCTAGGCCAGGGTCAAATTCAGCCCCAGCATTTT.

There are many counts of this clonotype. This chain links TRBV29-1 with TRBJ2-1; D gene ambiguous. The CDR3 spans 15 residues. With 2 bases removed from V and 2 bases from J, the gap between germline ends came to 13 bases. Germline CDR1 is SQVTM and CDR2 is ANQGSEA. The CDR3 sequence is CSVERATQTYNEQFF. The CDR3 coding sequence is TGCAGCGTTGAAAGAGCGACCCAAACCTACAATGAGCAGTTCTTC.

J is TRBJ2-2 and V is TRBV12-3 or TRBV12-4; D is perhaps TRBD2 (5 bases). The V end lost 4 bases, the J end lost 5 bases, and 17 bases lay between the germline ends. CDR3 size: 16 residues. The DNA for the CDR3 is TGTGCCAGCAGTTCCCTAGCTGAGGAATGGACCGGGGAGCTGTTTTTT. Its protein product is CASSSLAEEWTGELFF.

CDR3 in DNA: TGTGCCAGCAGGATGGGACAGCGCTACGAGCAGTACTTC. Translation: CASRMGQRYEQYF. This chain connects TRBV6-1 to TRBJ2-7; 7 bases are a match to TRBD1. The V gene's germline CDR1 is MNHNS and CDR2 SASEGT. V was clipped by 6 bases and J by 3 bases; unmatched bases: 5. This CDR3 contains 13 residues.

The DNA for the CDR3 is TGTGCCAGCAGTGTAGCGGGAGGTGTAGATACGCAGTATTTT. It yields the protein CASSVAGGVDTQYF. The chain carries TRBV28 and TRBJ2-3; 10 bases align to TRBD2. J lost 5 bases, V lost 5 bases, and 4 bases had no gene match. Germline values: CDR1 MDHEN, CDR2 SYDVKM. There are 14 residues in the CDR3.

The rearrangement joins TRBV4-1 to TRBJ1-5; 8 bases align to TRBD1. V lost 6 bases and J lost 5; bases outside the gene matches: 6. The CDR3 has 14 residues. Looked up from germline, CDR1 is MGHRA and CDR2 is YSYEKL. In nucleotides, the CDR3 is TGCGCCAGCAGTCGATTGACAGGGGATCAGCCCCAGCATTTT. Translation gives CASSRLTGDQPQHF.

This clonotype has more than one count but fewer than ten. The chain combines TRBV5-4 with TRBJ2-3; D is ambiguous. This CDR3 comprises 14 residues. V lost 4 bases and J 0 bases, leaving 9 bases between the germline ends. The germline CDR1 and CDR2 sequences are SGHNT and YYREEE (reference sequence). This CDR3 is CASSLLSSTDTQYF. The CDR3 nucleotides read TGTGCCAGCAGCCTGCTGTCGAGCACAGATACGCAGTATTTT.

The sample holds many counts of this clonotype. This chain joins TRBV4-1 and TRBJ1-6; D is unresolved. From germline, CDR1 is MGHRA and CDR2 YSYEKL. The length of the CDR3 is 15 residues. V shed 1 base and J shed 8 bases, with 12 bases lying between them. Here the CDR3 reads CASSQVLAGDSPLHF. The CDR3 DNA reads TGCGCCAGCAGCCAAGTCTTGGCTGGGGATTCACCCCTCCACTTT.

Only a few counts were recorded for this clonotype. The chain joins TRBV27 to TRBJ1-4, with D hard to call. Germline V lookup: CDR1 MNHEY, CDR2 SMNVEV (reference sequence). The CDR3 sequence is 15 residues long. With 3 bases removed from V and 7 bases from J, the gap between germline ends came to 15 bases. CDR3: CASSLVTNKVEKLFF. As DNA, the CDR3 is TGTGCCAGCAGTTTGGTCACAAACAAAGTTGAAAAACTGTTTTTT.

This clonotype has more than one count but fewer than ten. The rearrangement links TRBV5-1 to TRBJ2-7, with D unclear. V was pared by 7 bases and J by 1 base, with 9 bases between. CDR1 and CDR2 from the germline V gene are SGHRS and YFSETQ. CDR3 size: 12 residues. CDR3: CASRSPSYEQYF. The DNA for the CDR3 is TGCGCCAGCCGCAGCCCATCCTACGAGCAGTACTTC.

The table lists this clonotype with a few counts. This sequence joins TRBV5-1 and TRBJ2-7; no clear D gene. CDR1 and CDR2 (germline): SGHRS, YFSETQ. This CDR3 region has 14 residues. Between the trimmed V and J ends, which lost 4 bases and 7 bases, there was a span of 18 bases. The CDR3 DNA reads as TGCGCCAGCAGCCCGCGCTTCTCCATGGGGGAGCAGTACTTC. Translated, it gives CASSPRFSMGEQYF.